Below, 2 T cell receptor beta chains from the same sample are listed, as sequenced in a study of T cells in tuberculosis. TCRdb keeps only in-frame clones here, not all; method: immunoSEQ multiplex PCR. The data contain some 30,000 clones, 94% of them singletons. The sample taken for sequencing was PBMCs. Receptors originate from a donor between 10 and 35 years old with latent tuberculosis or without tuberculosis infection.

For the CDR3, the DNA is TGTGCCAGCAGTGACGACAGGGACACCGGGGAGCTGTTTTTT. Its translation is CASSDDRDTGELFF. This chain connects TRBV6-4 to TRBJ2-2, with 7 bases matching TRBD1. This CDR3 has 14 amino acids. The germline CDR1 and CDR2 sequences are MRHNA and SNTAGT. The trim removed 2 bases at V and 3 bases at J, leaving 0 bases unmatched.

The chain employs TRBV27 and TRBJ2-3; weak D call: TRBD2 (6 bases). Per the germline V gene, CDR1 is MNHEY and CDR2 is SMNVEV (reference sequence). V lost 3 bases and J 0 bases, leaving 10 bases between the germline ends. The CDR3 runs 15 residues. CDR3 region: CASSFVAASTDTQYF. CDR3 coding DNA: TGTGCCAGCAGTTTCGTAGCGGCTAGCACAGATACGCAGTATTTT.